The rows below give T cell receptor beta chains drawn from one sample of a study of control samples from healthy donors and cancer patients. Measured with immunoSEQ multiplex PCR; TCRdb has only the in-frame clones, and not every one. The table includes about 180,000 clones, more than 90% detected once. Sequencing used blood. These receptors all stem from a man aged 25-40 years in good health. The CDR3 runs from the conserved cysteine through the conserved F or W. The D gene is left open where the match is weak. Expanded clones get a size class; other rows say once, few or many, or leave the size out.

v_call: TRBV5-4
clone_size: NA
d_call: NA
j_call: TRBJ2-7
cdr3_aa: CASSGKGLSSEQYF
cdr3_nt: TGTGCCAGCAGCGGGAAGGGGCTATCCTCCGAGCAGTACTTC

v_call: TRBV7-2
clone_size: NA
d_call: NA
j_call: TRBJ1-1
cdr3_aa: CASSLGTPTEAFF
cdr3_nt: TGTGCCAGCAGCTTAGGTACCCCCACTGAAGCTTTCTTT

v_call: TRBV20-1
clone_size: NA
d_call: TRBD2
j_call: TRBJ2-7
cdr3_aa: CSASAVQRGAHEQYF
cdr3_nt: TGCAGTGCTAGTGCGGTCCAGCGGGGGGCCCACGAGCAGTACTTC

v_call: TRBV2
clone_size: NA
d_call: NA
j_call: TRBJ1-4
cdr3_aa: CASSEGRAHEKLFF
cdr3_nt: TGTGCCAGCAGTGAGGGCAGGGCTCATGAAAAACTGTTTTTT

v_call: TRBV7-2
clone_size: NA
d_call: NA
j_call: TRBJ1-5
cdr3_aa: CASSLGVREPQHF
cdr3_nt: TGTGCCAGCAGCTTAGGAGTGCGGGAGCCCCAGCATTTT

v_call: TRBV4-2
clone_size: NA
d_call: TRBD1
j_call: TRBJ1-4
cdr3_aa: CASRGGRGREKLFF
cdr3_nt: TGTGCCAGCCGGGGAGGCAGGGGGCGTGAAAAACTGTTTTTT

v_call: TRBV2
clone_size: NA
d_call: TRBD2
j_call: TRBJ2-3
cdr3_aa: CASSAPTSGRGTDTQYF
cdr3_nt: TGTGCCAGCAGTGCTCCGACTAGCGGGAGAGGCACAGATACGCAGTATTTT

v_call: TRBV2
clone_size: NA
d_call: TRBD1
j_call: TRBJ1-5
cdr3_aa: CASREGAASNQPQHF
cdr3_nt: TGTGCCAGCAGAGAGGGGGCTGCGTCCAATCAGCCCCAGCATTTT

v_call: TRBV11-2
clone_size: NA
d_call: NA
j_call: TRBJ1-1
cdr3_aa: CASSLEPENTEAFF
cdr3_nt: TGTGCCAGCAGCTTAGAGCCCGAGAACACTGAAGCTTTCTTT

v_call: TRBV7-9
clone_size: NA
d_call: TRBD1
j_call: TRBJ1-1
cdr3_aa: CASSSDRADTEAFF
cdr3_nt: TGTGCCAGCAGCTCGGACAGGGCGGACACTGAAGCTTTCTTT

v_call: TRBV12-3/TRBV12-4
clone_size: NA
d_call: NA
j_call: TRBJ2-5
cdr3_aa: CASSFSETQYF
cdr3_nt: TGTGCCAGCAGTTTTTCTGAGACCCAGTACTTC

v_call: TRBV6-6
clone_size: NA
d_call: TRBD1
j_call: TRBJ1-1
cdr3_aa: CASSPTDRTNTEAFF
cdr3_nt: TGTGCCAGCAGTCCGACGGACAGGACGAACACTGAAGCTTTCTTT

v_call: TRBV20-1
clone_size: NA
d_call: NA
j_call: TRBJ1-2
cdr3_aa: CSASIPGISYGYTF
cdr3_nt: TGCAGTGCTAGTATACCAGGGATATCCTATGGCTACACCTTC

v_call: TRBV7-2
clone_size: NA
d_call: NA
j_call: TRBJ1-5
cdr3_aa: CASSPWGYGPQHF
cdr3_nt: TGTGCCAGCAGCCCCTGGGGGTATGGGCCCCAGCATTTT

v_call: TRBV6-1
clone_size: few
d_call: NA
j_call: TRBJ1-1
cdr3_aa: CASREAEVTEAFF
cdr3_nt: TGTGCAAGCCGGGAAGCGGAAGTCACTGAAGCTTTCTTT

v_call: TRBV7-8
clone_size: once
d_call: NA
j_call: TRBJ1-1
cdr3_aa: CASSSLNPRDTEAFF
cdr3_nt: TGTGCCAGCAGCTCTCTAAACCCCCGGGACACTGAAGCTTTCTTT

v_call: TRBV20-1
clone_size: NA
d_call: NA
j_call: TRBJ2-5
cdr3_aa: CSASNEGPQETQYF
cdr3_nt: TGCAGTGCTAGTAACGAGGGACCCCAAGAGACCCAGTACTTC

v_call: TRBV29-1
clone_size: NA
d_call: NA
j_call: TRBJ1-2
cdr3_aa: CSVDTGLGYGYTF
cdr3_nt: TGCAGCGTTGATACAGGTCTGGGCTATGGCTACACCTTC

v_call: TRBV19
clone_size: once
d_call: NA
j_call: TRBJ1-6
cdr3_aa: CASSIQSSPLHF
cdr3_nt: TGTGCCAGTAGTATTCAGAGTTCACCCCTCCACTTT

v_call: TRBV7-2
clone_size: NA
d_call: TRBD2
j_call: TRBJ2-3
cdr3_aa: CASSLAAGLGDTQYF
cdr3_nt: TGTGCCAGCAGCCTAGCGGCAGGGCTGGGAGATACGCAGTATTTT

v_call: TRBV4-3
clone_size: NA
d_call: TRBD2
j_call: TRBJ2-3
cdr3_aa: CASSQGSPVGGAVTDTQYF
cdr3_nt: TGCGCCAGCAGCCAAGGAAGCCCCGTCGGGGGGGCCGTCACGGATACGCAGTATTTT

v_call: TRBV5-1
clone_size: NA
d_call: NA
j_call: TRBJ1-2
cdr3_aa: CASSAPDRGGDGYTF
cdr3_nt: TGCGCCAGCAGCGCGCCCGACAGAGGTGGGGATGGCTACACCTTC